The present T cell receptor (beta chain) was sequenced within a study of liver allograft versus peripheral blood T cells. Turning to the study itself: Transplanted-liver T cell receptor repertoires were compared with recipients' peripheral blood repertoires.

Concerning this clonotype: No antigen is known for it.

V lost 2 bases and J 4 bases, leaving 12 bases between the germline ends. Germline CDR1 DFQATT, CDR2 SNEGSKA (reference sequence). The CDR3 length is 14 residues. TCRdb analysed the reads with MiXCR anew, one entry per CDR3 protein. The data show roughly 13,000 distinct CDR3 sequences, 20% to 25% seen once. General study results and limits: Reportedly, the T cell receptor repertoires inside liver allografts were not the same as those in peripheral blood.

The V and J genes are TRBV20-1 and TRBJ2-1; D not certain. The clonotype originates from a human patient who had a liver transplant. The graft donor may have contributed some T cells. CDR3: CSARIPGRYNEQFF. Here the CDR3 DNA reads TGCAGTGCTAGAATCCCCGGACGGTACAATGAGCAGTTCTTC.